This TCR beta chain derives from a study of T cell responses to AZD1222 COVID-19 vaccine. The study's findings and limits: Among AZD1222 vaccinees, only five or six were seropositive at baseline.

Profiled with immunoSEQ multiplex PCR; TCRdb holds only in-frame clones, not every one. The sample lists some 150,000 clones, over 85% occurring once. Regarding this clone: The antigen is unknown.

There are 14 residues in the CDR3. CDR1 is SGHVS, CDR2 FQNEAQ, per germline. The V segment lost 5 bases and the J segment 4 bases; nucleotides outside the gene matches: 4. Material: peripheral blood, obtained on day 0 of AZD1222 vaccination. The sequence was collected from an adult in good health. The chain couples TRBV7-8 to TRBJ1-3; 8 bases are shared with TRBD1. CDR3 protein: CASSPTGDGNTIYF. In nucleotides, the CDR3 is TGTGCCAGCAGCCCGACAGGGGACGGAAACACCATATATTTT.